Sequencing of this T cell receptor (beta chain) was carried out in a study of blood T cell repertoires in COVID-19. Looking at the study overall: Sample material is recorded as cDNA or gDNA derived from T cells, B-cell-depleted T cells, or PBMCs.

Authors' processing steps: Estimates of nucleated cell counts were drawn from the amplification of reference gene primers. Measured with immunoSEQ multiplex PCR; TCRdb has only the in-frame clones, and not every one. V, J and clone size derive from that table, while D and trimming were established from the DNA sequence. The sample consists of about 71,000 clones, 75% to 90% of them appearing once. V was trimmed by 4 bases and J by 4 bases, leaving 16 bases between them. CDR3 length: 15 amino acids. From germline, CDR1 is SEHNR and CDR2 FQNEAQ (reference sequence). This TCR came from a human donor in a cohort sampled during active COVID-19. The sequenced sample consisted of peripheral blood. The V and J genes are TRBV7-9 and TRBJ1-2; tentatively, D is TRBD1 (5 bases). Written as DNA, the CDR3 is TGTGCCAGCAGCTCCGACGGATCTAGGGGCTATGGCTACACCTTC. It is translated as CASSSDGSRGYGYTF. Using reference TRBV7-9 and TRBJ1-2 for the parts outside the CDR3, the full variable domain is DTGVSQNPRHKITKRGQNVTFRCDPISEHNRLYWYRQTLGQGPEFLTYFQNEAQLEKSRLLSDRFSAERPKGSFSTLEIQRTEQGDSAMYLCASSSDGSRGYGYTFGSGTRLTVV.